This T cell receptor (beta chain) stems from a study of T cells after yellow fever vaccination. As for the study in general: Low-cell-number fractions were prepared with SMART-Seq v4 Ultra Low Input. Study results and caveats: The study noted that FACS-sorted repertoires could contain abundant clonotypes contaminating from the bulk population.

In making TCR cDNA, 5'RACE template switching added a universal primer site and UMIs to it. MiXCR was run by TCRdb on the 5' RACE reads, yielding one entry per CDR3 protein. The table records around 590,000 distinct CDR3 sequences, 12% of them present only once. This clonotype was found a few times. Its antigen is currently unknown. J gave up 3 bases and V 6 bases, and 4 bases lay outside the gene matches. The CDR3 covers 13 residues. Germline V gene lookup returns CDR1 MNHNS and CDR2 SASEGT. The genes are TRBV6-1 and TRBJ1-2; 7 nucleotides match TRBD1. The TCR originated in a man aged 30 to 45 who received the YFV17D yellow fever vaccine. The specimen was PBMCs, collected on the day of the yellow fever booster vaccination. CDR3 sequence reads: CASRSTGYYGYTF. The CDR3 DNA sequence: TGTGCCAGCAGGTCGACAGGGTACTATGGCTACACCTTC.